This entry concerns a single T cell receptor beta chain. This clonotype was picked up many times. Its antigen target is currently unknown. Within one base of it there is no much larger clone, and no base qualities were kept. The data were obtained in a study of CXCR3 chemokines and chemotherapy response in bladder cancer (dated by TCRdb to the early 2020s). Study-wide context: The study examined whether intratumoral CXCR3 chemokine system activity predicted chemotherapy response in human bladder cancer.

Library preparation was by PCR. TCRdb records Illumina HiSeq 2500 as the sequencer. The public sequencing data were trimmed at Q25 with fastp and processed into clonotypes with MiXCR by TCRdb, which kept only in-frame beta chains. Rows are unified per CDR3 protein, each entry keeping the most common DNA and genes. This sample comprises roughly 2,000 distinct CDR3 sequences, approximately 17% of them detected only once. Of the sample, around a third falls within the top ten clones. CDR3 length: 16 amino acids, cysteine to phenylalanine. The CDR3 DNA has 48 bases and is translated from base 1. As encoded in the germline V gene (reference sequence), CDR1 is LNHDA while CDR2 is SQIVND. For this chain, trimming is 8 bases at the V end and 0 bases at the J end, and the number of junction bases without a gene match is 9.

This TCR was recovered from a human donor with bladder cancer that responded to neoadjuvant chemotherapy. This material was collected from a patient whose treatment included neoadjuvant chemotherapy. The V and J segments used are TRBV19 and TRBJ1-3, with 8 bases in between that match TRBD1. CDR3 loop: CASGEGQGSSGNTIYF. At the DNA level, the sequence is TGTGCCAGTGGGGAAGGACAGGGAAGCTCTGGAAACACCATATATTTT.